This paragraph reports one T cell receptor beta chain. The sample belongs to a study of blood T cell repertoires in COVID-19. Study context: Acute and convalescent COVID-19 specimens originated in the United States, Italy and Spain.

V was shortened by 3 bases and J by 8 bases, with 22 bases between the two germline ends. Germline loops: CDR1 LGHDT, CDR2 YNNKEL (reference sequence). The length of the CDR3 is 16 residues. The data were produced by immunoSEQ multiplex PCR, yet TCRdb's version contains in-frame clones alone and is incomplete. Of some 68,000 clones in the sample, roughly 80% were seen once. Sequencing used peripheral blood. This receptor was identified in a man between 70 and 80 years old with acute or convalescent COVID-19. V is TRBV3-1 (or the pseudogene TRBV3-2) and J is TRBJ1-2; possible D gene TRBD1, 5 bases. CDR3 region: CASSHFSGGPRVGYTF. CDR3 in DNA: TGTGCCAGCAGCCATTTCTCCGGGGGTCCGAGGGTAGGCTACACCTTC.